Listed below are T cell receptor beta chains from one sample, sequenced in a study of cytomegalovirus exposure and HLA in healthy donors. Libraries were prepared by immunoSEQ multiplex PCR; TCRdb keeps only in-frame clonotypes and omits some of them. Of 65,000 to 100,000 clones listed, around 80% are singletons. What was sequenced was PBMCs. Receptor source: a man aged 35 to 55 in good health and CMV-seronegative. The CDR3 runs from the conserved cysteine through the conserved F or W. Each record gives: clone size, J gene, V gene, D gene, CDR3 protein, CDR3 DNA. The D gene is left open where the match is weak. Expanded clones get a size class; other rows say once, few or many, or leave the size out.

>few|TRBJ1-1|TRBV6-6|.
CASSYGEGAFF
TGTGCCAGCAGTTACGGGGAGGGAGCTTTCTTT
>few|TRBJ1-6|TRBV6-5|TRBD1
CATASTGGHNSPLHF
TGTGCCACCGCTTCGACAGGGGGACATAATTCACCCCTCCACTTT
>.|TRBJ1-2|TRBV7-9|.
CASSLGSLANYGYTF
TGTGCCAGCAGCTTAGGCAGTTTAGCGAACTATGGCTACACCTTC
>few|TRBJ1-1|TRBV5-5|.
CASSLLEYTEAFF
TGTGCCAGCAGCTTGCTTGAGTACACTGAAGCTTTCTTT
>.|TRBJ2-3|TRBV30|.
CAWSSIGGRSSDTQYF
TGTGCCTGGAGTTCAATAGGAGGCCGTTCCTCAGATACGCAGTATTTT
>.|TRBJ1-1|TRBV5-1|TRBD1
CASSLTRGTGEAAFF
TGCGCCAGCAGCTTGACCCGAGGGACAGGGGAGGCGGCTTTCTTT
>.|TRBJ2-5|TRBV9|.
CASSVATGEGKETQYF
TGTGCCAGCAGCGTAGCTACGGGAGAGGGGAAAGAGACCCAGTACTTC
>.|TRBJ1-2|TRBV28|.
CASSPGRVNYGYTF
TGTGCCAGCAGCCCGGGCAGGGTGAACTATGGCTACACCTTC
>.|TRBJ1-2|TRBV6-6|TRBD1
CASSGQGDYGYTF
TGTGCCAGCAGTGGTCAGGGGGACTATGGCTACACCTTC
>.|TRBJ1-3|TRBV6-5|TRBD1
CASSRGRGNTIYF
TGTGCCAGCAGCAGGGGGCGCGGAAACACCATATATTTT
>.|TRBJ1-4|TRBV7-9|.
CASNQGQGDKLFF
TGTGCCAGCAATCAGGGGCAGGGAGATAAACTGTTTTTT
>.|TRBJ1-4|TRBV28|.
CASSSSVYRGEKLFF
TGTGCCAGCAGTTCGTCGGTCTATAGGGGTGAAAAACTGTTTTTT
>.|TRBJ2-2|TRBV19|TRBD1
CASRDRGWAGELFF
TGTGCCAGTAGGGACAGGGGATGGGCCGGGGAGCTGTTTTTT
>.|TRBJ2-7|TRBV10-3|.
CAISDTGPEQYF
TGTGCCATCAGTGACACAGGACCCGAGCAGTACTTC
>.|TRBJ2-3|TRBV14|.
CASSQVGGGADTQYF
TGTGCCAGCAGCCAAGTGGGAGGAGGCGCAGATACGCAGTATTTT
>.|TRBJ2-7|TRBV19|.
CASGLVFGSSYEQYF
TGTGCCAGTGGTCTAGTTTTTGGGAGCTCCTACGAGCAGTACTTC
>few|TRBJ2-1|TRBV7-9|.
CASSLDSGLRRQFF
TGTGCCAGCAGCTTAGATTCAGGTCTGCGAAGGCAGTTCTTC
>.|TRBJ1-1|TRBV11-1|.
CASSSDSPAVNTEAFF
TGTGCCAGCAGCTCCGACAGTCCGGCCGTGAACACTGAAGCTTTCTTT
>.|TRBJ2-7|TRBV5-1|TRBD2
CASSLQPTTSGAAYEQYF
TGCGCCAGCAGCTTACAACCAACTACTAGCGGGGCCGCCTACGAGCAGTACTTC
>few|TRBJ1-4|TRBV5-1|.
CASSLTATNEKLFF
TGCGCCAGCAGCTTAACAGCAACTAATGAAAAACTGTTTTTT
>.|TRBJ1-1|TRBV7-2|TRBD1
CASSFPGQVNTEAFF
TGTGCCAGCAGCTTTCCGGGACAGGTTAACACTGAAGCTTTCTTT
>once|TRBJ2-7|TRBV6-1|TRBD1
CASTGTVNEQYF
TGTGCCAGCACCGGGACAGTAAACGAGCAGTACTTC
>.|TRBJ1-5|TRBV7-3|.
CASSLLRNQPQHF
TGTGCCAGCAGCTTACTCCGCAATCAGCCCCAGCATTTT
>.|TRBJ2-2|TRBV19|.
CASKEGELFF
TGTGCCAGTAAAGAGGGGGAGCTGTTTTTT
>.|TRBJ2-7|TRBV6-5|.
CASSRGSYEQYF
TGTGCCAGCAGCCGAGGCTCCTACGAGCAGTACTTC
>.|TRBJ2-5|TRBV2|TRBD1
CATRGTGQETQYF
TGTGCCACCCGAGGGACAGGGCAAGAGACCCAGTACTTC
>.|TRBJ2-5|TRBV5-6|TRBD1
CASSFVGQGDEETQYF
TGTGCCAGCAGTTTTGTCGGACAGGGGGACGAAGAGACCCAGTACTTC
>.|TRBJ1-1|TRBV18|.
CASLTKQGTEAFF
TGTGCCAGCTTAACCAAACAGGGTACTGAAGCTTTCTTT
>few|TRBJ2-1|TRBV5-4|TRBD1
CASSATGTGYNEQFF
TGTGCCAGCAGCGCCACCGGGACAGGGTATAATGAGCAGTTCTTC
>.|TRBJ2-7|TRBV27|TRBD2
CASIPLRAGVYEQYF
TGTGCCAGCATTCCTCTCCGAGCGGGGGTCTACGAGCAGTACTTC
>.|TRBJ1-5|TRBV30|.
CAWSRGSSNQPQHF
TGTGCCTGGAGTCGCGGCAGTAGCAATCAGCCCCAGCATTTT
>.|TRBJ2-7|TRBV11-3|TRBD1
CASSRSTGVHYEQYF
TGTGCCAGCAGCCGAAGCACAGGGGTGCACTACGAGCAGTACTTC
>many|TRBJ1-1|TRBV7-2|TRBD1
CASSPPGQGSGNTEAFF
TGTGCCAGCAGCCCACCAGGACAGGGGAGCGGGAACACTGAAGCTTTCTTT